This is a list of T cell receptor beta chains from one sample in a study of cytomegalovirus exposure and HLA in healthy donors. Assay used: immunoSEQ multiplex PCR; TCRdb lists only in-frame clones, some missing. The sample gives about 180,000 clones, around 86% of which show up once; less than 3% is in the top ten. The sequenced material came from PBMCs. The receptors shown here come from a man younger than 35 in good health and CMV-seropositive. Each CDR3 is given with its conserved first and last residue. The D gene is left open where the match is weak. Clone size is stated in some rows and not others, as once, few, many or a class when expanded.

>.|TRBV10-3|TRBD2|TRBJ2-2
TGTGCCATCAGTGGGAAACTAGCGGGATCGCAAAACGGGGAGCTGTTTTTT
CAISGKLAGSQNGELFF
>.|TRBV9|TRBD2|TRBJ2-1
TGTGCCAGCAGCGTAGGCTCTAGCGGGAGTTCGTCCTACAATGAGCAGTTCTTC
CASSVGSSGSSSYNEQFF
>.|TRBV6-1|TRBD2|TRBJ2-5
TGTGCCAGCAGGGGACTAGGCGTCGGAGAGACCCAGTACTTC
CASRGLGVGETQYF
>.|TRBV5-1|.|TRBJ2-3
TGCGCCAGCAGCTTGGCCACTACGGGGGATACGCAGTATTTT
CASSLATTGDTQYF
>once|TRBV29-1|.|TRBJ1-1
TGCAGCGTTGAACTCATAGCCCCCATGAACACTGAAGCTTTCTTT
CSVELIAPMNTEAFF
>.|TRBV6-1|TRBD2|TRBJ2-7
TGTGCCAGCAGTGAGAGGTTGGGACTAGCGGCCTACGAGCAGTACTTC
CASSERLGLAAYEQYF
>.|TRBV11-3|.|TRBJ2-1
TGTGCCAGCAGTCAACAGGGAAGCTCCTACAATGAGCAGTTCTTC
CASSQQGSSYNEQFF
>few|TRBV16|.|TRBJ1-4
TGTGCCAGCAGCCAAACACGGGGTACCGAAAAACTGTTTTTT
CASSQTRGTEKLFF
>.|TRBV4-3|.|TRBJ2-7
TGCGCCAGCAGCCAAGTAGAAGGGGAAAGCTCCTACGAGCAGTACTTC
CASSQVEGESSYEQYF
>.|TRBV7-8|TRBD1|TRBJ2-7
TGTGCCAGCAGCTTAGCGGGACAGAATTACGAGCAGTACTTC
CASSLAGQNYEQYF
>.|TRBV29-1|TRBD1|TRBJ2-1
TGCAGCGTTGAGGCCGTGACAGGGGGCAGTGAGCAGTTCTTC
CSVEAVTGGSEQFF
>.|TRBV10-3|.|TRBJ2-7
TGTGCCATCAGTGAGGCGAGTGTTTACGAGCAGTACTTC
CAISEASVYEQYF
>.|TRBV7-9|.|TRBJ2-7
TGTGCCAGCAGCTTAGAAGGAGGTCGGGCCTACGAGCAGTACTTC
CASSLEGGRAYEQYF
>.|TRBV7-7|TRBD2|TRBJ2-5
TGTGCTAGCAGCTCCACTAGCGGGGGGTTAGAGACCCAGTACTTC
CASSSTSGGLETQYF
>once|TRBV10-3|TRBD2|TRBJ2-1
TGTGCCATCACCCGACAGGGGTCTAGCGGGAGTGAGCAGTTCTTC
CAITRQGSSGSEQFF
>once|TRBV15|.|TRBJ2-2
TGTGCCACCATTTACGACAGGCCCGAGGGCACCGGGGAGCTGTTTTTT
CATIYDRPEGTGELFF
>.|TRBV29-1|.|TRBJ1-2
TGCAGCCTTGAACGGGGAGGGTGGGATGGCTACACCTTC
CSLERGGWDGYTF
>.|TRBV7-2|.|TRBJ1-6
TGTGCCAGCAGCTTACGGGGGGCTCGATCACCCCTCCACTTT
CASSLRGARSPLHF
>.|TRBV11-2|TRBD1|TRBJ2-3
TGTGCCAGCAGGCCCCCCTGGGACAGGGGCACAGATACGCAGTATTTT
CASRPPWDRGTDTQYF
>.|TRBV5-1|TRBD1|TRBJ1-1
TGCGCCAGCAGCCCGGAGACAGGGGTGAACACTGAAGCTTTCTTT
CASSPETGVNTEAFF
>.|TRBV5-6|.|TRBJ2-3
TGTGCCAGCAGCTCTGGACAGCTATCCACAGATACGCAGTATTTT
CASSSGQLSTDTQYF
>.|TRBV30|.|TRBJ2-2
TGTGCCTGGTCAGGGACCGGGGAGCTGTTTTTT
CAWSGTGELFF
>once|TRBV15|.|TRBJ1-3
TGTGCCACCAGCAGAGATGCCGGGGGAACTGGAAACACCATATATTTT
CATSRDAGGTGNTIYF
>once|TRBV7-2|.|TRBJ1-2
TGTGCCAGCAGCTCCCTAGGGGTTCATGGCTACACCTTC
CASSSLGVHGYTF
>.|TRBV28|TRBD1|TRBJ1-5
TGTGCCAGCAGTCCCCTCCCCGACAGGGCGCAGCCCCAGCATTTT
CASSPLPDRAQPQHF
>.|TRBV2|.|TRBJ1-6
TGTGCCAGCAAGGAACAGGCAGGATCACCCCTCCACTTT
CASKEQAGSPLHF
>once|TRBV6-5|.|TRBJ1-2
TGTGCCAGCAGTCCAGGGGATACTAACTATGGCTACACCTTC
CASSPGDTNYGYTF
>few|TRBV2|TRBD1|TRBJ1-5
TGTGCCAGCAGGGGGACAGGGTCGAATCAGCCCCAGCATTTT
CASRGTGSNQPQHF
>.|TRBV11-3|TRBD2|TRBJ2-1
TGTGCCAGCAGCTTAGATTGGACTAGCGGGAGAAATGAGCAGTTCTTC
CASSLDWTSGRNEQFF
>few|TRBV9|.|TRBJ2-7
TGTGCCAGCAGCGTATCAGTTGCCTCCTACGAGCAGTACTTC
CASSVSVASYEQYF
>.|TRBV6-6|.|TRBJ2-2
TGTGCCAGCAGTTCCCAAGGGGTCGGGGAGCTGTTTTTT
CASSSQGVGELFF
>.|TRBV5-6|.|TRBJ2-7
TGTGCCAGCAGCCCGTGGCAAGACAGTTACTACGAGCAGTACTTC
CASSPWQDSYYEQYF
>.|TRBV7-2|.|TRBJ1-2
TGTGCCAGCAGCCAAACAGGGAATGGCTACACCTTC
CASSQTGNGYTF
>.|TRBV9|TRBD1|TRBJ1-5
TGTGCCAGCAGCGCCGGGACAGGGGGAATTCAGCCCCAGCATTTT
CASSAGTGGIQPQHF
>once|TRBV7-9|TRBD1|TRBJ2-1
TGTGCCAGCAGCCGTTATAGCGTGAAGGGGGCCAATGAGCAGTTCTTC
CASSRYSVKGANEQFF
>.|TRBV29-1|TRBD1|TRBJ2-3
TGCAGCGTCGTCGACCGGGACAGGGGGCATATTACGCAGTATTTT
CSVVDRDRGHITQYF
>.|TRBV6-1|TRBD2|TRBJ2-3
TGTGCCAGCAGTGAGGTTTCGGGAGGGGGGTGGGCCACAGATACGCAGTATTTT
CASSEVSGGGWATDTQYF
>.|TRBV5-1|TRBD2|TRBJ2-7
TGCGCCAGCAGCGTGGGACTAGCGACATACTACGAGCAGTACTTC
CASSVGLATYYEQYF
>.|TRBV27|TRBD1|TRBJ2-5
TGTGCCAGCAGTCTCGGGACAGAACTTCAGAAAGAGACCCAGTACTTC
CASSLGTELQKETQYF
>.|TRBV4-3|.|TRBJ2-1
TGCGCCAGCAGCTTACAGGTCTTCGAATACAATGAGCAGTTCTTC
CASSLQVFEYNEQFF
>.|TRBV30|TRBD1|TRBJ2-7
TGTGCCTGGAGTACCGGGACAGGGGTGGCCGAGCAGTACTTC
CAWSTGTGVAEQYF
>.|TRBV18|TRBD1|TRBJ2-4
TGTGCCAGCTCACCAGGACAGGGCCTAGCCAAAAACATTCAGTACTTC
CASSPGQGLAKNIQYF
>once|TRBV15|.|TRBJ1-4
TGTGCCACCACCCCGAGCCAGGGTAATGAAAAACTGTTTTTT
CATTPSQGNEKLFF
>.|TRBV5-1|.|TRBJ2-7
TGCGCCAGCAGCACTGGGGGGGCGAGCGAGAGCTACGAGCAGTACTTC
CASSTGGASESYEQYF
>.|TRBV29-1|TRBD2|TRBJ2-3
TGCAGCGTTGTAACTAGCGGGATGAATACGCAGTATTTT
CSVVTSGMNTQYF
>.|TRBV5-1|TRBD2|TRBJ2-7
TGCGCCAGCAGCTTGGCTAGCGGGGGGCCCTCCTACGAGCAGTACTTC
CASSLASGGPSYEQYF
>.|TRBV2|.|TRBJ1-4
TGTGCCAGCAAGATAAGGGGAGGTAATGAAAAACTGTTTTTT
CASKIRGGNEKLFF
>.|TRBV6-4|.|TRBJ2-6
TGTGCCAGCAGTGTTTCCTCAGGCCCTGGGGCCAACGTCCTGACTTTC
CASSVSSGPGANVLTF
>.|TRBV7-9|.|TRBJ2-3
TGTGCCAGCAGCCTCCGGCGGGTGGGCCTTAGCACAGATACGCAGTATTTT
CASSLRRVGLSTDTQYF
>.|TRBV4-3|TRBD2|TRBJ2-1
TGCGCCAGCAGCTACTCTAGGGGCAGCGGGAGTTCGTATGAGCAGTTCTTC
CASSYSRGSGSSYEQFF
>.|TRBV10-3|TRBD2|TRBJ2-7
TGTGCCACCCGACTAGCGGGGGCTTACGAGCAGTACTTC
CATRLAGAYEQYF
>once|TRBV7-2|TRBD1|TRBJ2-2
TGTGCCAGCAGCTCACCCCGACAGGGGGCAAACACCGGGGAGCTGTTTTTT
CASSSPRQGANTGELFF
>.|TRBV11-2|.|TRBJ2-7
TGTGCCAGCAGCTTAGATTTCCAGTACGAGCAGTACTTC
CASSLDFQYEQYF
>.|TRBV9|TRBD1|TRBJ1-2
TGTGCCAGCAACGACAGGGTTTATGGCTACACCTTC
CASNDRVYGYTF